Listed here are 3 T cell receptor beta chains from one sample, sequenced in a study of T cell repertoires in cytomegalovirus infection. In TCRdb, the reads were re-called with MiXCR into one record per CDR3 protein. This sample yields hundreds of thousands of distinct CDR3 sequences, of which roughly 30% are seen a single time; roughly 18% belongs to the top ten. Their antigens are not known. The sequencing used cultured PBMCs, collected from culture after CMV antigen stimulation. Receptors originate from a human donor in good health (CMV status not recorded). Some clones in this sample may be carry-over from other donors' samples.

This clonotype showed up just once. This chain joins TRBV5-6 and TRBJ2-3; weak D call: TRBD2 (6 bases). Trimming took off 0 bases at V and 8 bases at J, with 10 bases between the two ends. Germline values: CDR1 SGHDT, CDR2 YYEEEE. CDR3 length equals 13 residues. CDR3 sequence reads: CASSLVRGGTQYF. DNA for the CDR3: TGTGCCAGCAGCTTGGTCCGGGGAGGTACGCAGTATTTT. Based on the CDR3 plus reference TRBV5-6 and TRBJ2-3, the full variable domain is DAGVTQSPTHLIKTRGQQVTLRCSPKSGHDTVSWYQQALGQGPQFIFQYYEEEERQRGNFPDRFSGHQFPNYSSELNVNALLLGDSALYLCASSLVRGGTQYFGPGTRLTVL.

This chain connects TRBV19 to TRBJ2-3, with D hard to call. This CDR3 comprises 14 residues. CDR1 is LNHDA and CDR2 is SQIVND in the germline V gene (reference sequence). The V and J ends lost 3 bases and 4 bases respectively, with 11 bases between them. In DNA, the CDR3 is TGTGCCAGTAGTATTCTAGTGAGCCCAGATACGCAGTATTTT. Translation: CASSILVSPDTQYF.

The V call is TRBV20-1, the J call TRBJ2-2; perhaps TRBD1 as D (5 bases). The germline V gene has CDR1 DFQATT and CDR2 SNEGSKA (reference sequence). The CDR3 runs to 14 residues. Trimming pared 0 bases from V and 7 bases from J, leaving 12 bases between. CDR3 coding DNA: TGCAGTGCTAGAGAGAGTGGGGCCCACGGGGAGCTGTTTTTT. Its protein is CSARESGAHGELFF.